This TCR beta chain was observed in a study of T cell responses to AZD1222 COVID-19 vaccine. General observations from the study: White British donors predominated, females outnumbered males, and clonal diversity was possibly underestimated. Only a handful of AZD1222 recipients, six or seven in all, had baseline seropositivity. Once two AZD1222 doses were given, Spike-specific TCR breadth and depth went up.

Details on this clone: Its antigen is as yet unknown.

The length of the CDR3 is 12 residues. With 1 base removed from V and 9 bases from J, the gap between germline ends came to 7 bases. CDR1 and CDR2 (germline): SGHAT, FQDESV (reference sequence). Clones were read by immunoSEQ multiplex PCR, and TCRdb kept only the in-frame ones, dropping some. The sample contains 110,000 to 150,000 clones, 85% to 90% of which appear only once. V and J are TRBV11-1 and TRBJ2-1, with D hard to call. This material consisted of peripheral blood, taken 28 days after the second AZD1222 dose. The clonotype comes from an adult who received the AZD1222 COVID-19 vaccine. The CDR3 sequence is CASSLVGSEQFF. Here the CDR3 DNA reads TGTGCCAGCAGCTTAGTGGGAAGTGAGCAGTTCTTC.